These 27 T cell receptor beta chains originate from one sample sequenced in a study of vaccination and CD4 T cells after COVID-19. These TCRs are of unknown antigen specificity. The Oncomine TCR Beta short-read assay was applied to DNA of cultured CD4+ T cells. CD4+ T cells were cultured, and genomic DNA was extracted from them. Each CDR3 protein is one row after TCRdb ran MiXCR on the PCR reads. The sample carries fewer than 13,000 distinct CDR3 sequences, roughly 28% recorded once. Treatment here: roughly 10-day PBMC culture with coronavirus spike peptide pools or control peptides (ViraFEST assay). An unexposed donor provided the CD4+ T cells, which were collected before the COVID-19 pandemic (2011-2018). Sequenced input: CD4+ T cells from blood, cultured in vitro. The receptor source for this set is a human donor in good health.

The CDR3 region has the DNA TGTGCCAGCAGCCTTCAGCGGATCTACGAGCAGTACTTC. It yields the protein CASSLQRIYEQYF. The J gene is TRBJ2-7, the V gene TRBV7-2; weak D call: TRBD2 (5 bases). Trimming took 5 bases from V and 3 from J, leaving 11 bases between them. Germline V lookup: CDR1 SGHTA, CDR2 FQGNSA. The CDR3 has 13 residues.

The V and J genes are TRBV7-2 and TRBJ2-1; no reliable D call. Germline CDR1 and CDR2: SGHTA and FQGNSA. Trimming stripped 1 base from V and 8 bases from J, with 6 bases between. CDR3 length equals 12 residues. DNA for the CDR3: TGTGCCAGCAGCTTAGGCAGGTATGAGCAGTTCTTC. Translation gives CASSLGRYEQFF.

This sequence joins TRBV7-6 and TRBJ2-3; 12 bases are a match to TRBD2. This CDR3 is 17 amino acids long. Trimming cost V 5 bases and J 6 bases; bases outside gene matches: 12. Germline V CDR1 and CDR2: SGHVS, FNYEAQ. The CDR3 reads CASSAQLAGGSYDTQYF. CDR3 in DNA: TGTGCCAGCAGCGCCCAACTAGCGGGAGGATCATACGATACGCAGTATTTT.

The chain has TRBV21-1 and TRBJ2-1; the D call TRBD1 from the table was never checked on the DNA. TRBV21-1 is deemed a pseudogene. This CDR3 spans 15 amino acids. CDR3 sequence reads: CASSKFVLGGQGQFF. The DNA of the CDR3 is TGTGCCAGCAGCAAATTCGTACTCGGTGGACAGGGACAGTTCTTC.

This clonotype turned up a few times. This chain uses TRBV7-9 with TRBJ1-2, with D uncertain. V was cut by 1 base and J by 4 bases, with 13 bases left in between. Germline V gene sequence: CDR1 SEHNR, CDR2 FQNEAQ (reference sequence). This CDR3 region has 15 residues. CDR3 residues: CASSLEAGAGYGYTF. In DNA form, the CDR3 reads TGTGCCAGCAGCTTAGAAGCGGGCGCCGGCTATGGCTACACCTTC.

This clonotype was seen a handful of times. V gene TRBV6-5 combines with J gene TRBJ2-7; 7 positions agree with TRBD1. The CDR3 totals 18 residues. After removal of 3 bases from V and 2 bases from J, the junction contained 16 bases not matched to a gene. Germline values: CDR1 MNHEY, CDR2 SVGAGI. In DNA form, the CDR3 reads TGTGCCAGCAGTTATCTACAGGGGCTACACTCCTACGCCTACGAGCAGTACTTC. It yields the protein CASSYLQGLHSYAYEQYF.

This clonotype was seen a few times. The chain is built from TRBV5-8 and TRBJ1-2, with a possible D match to TRBD1 (5 bases). Germline V lookup: CDR1 SGHTS, CDR2 YDEGEE. The CDR3 runs to 13 residues. V shed 4 bases and J shed 0 bases, with 7 bases lying between them. The CDR3 sequence is CASSLGANYGYTF. CDR3 bases: TGTGCCAGCAGCCTGGGGGCTAACTATGGCTACACCTTC. Combining the CDR3 with reference TRBV5-8 and TRBJ1-2 gives the whole variable domain EAGVTQSPTHLIKTRGQQATLRCSPISGHTSVYWYQQALGLGLQFLLWYDEGEERNRGNFPPRFSGRQFPNYSSELNVNALELEDSALYLCASSLGANYGYTFGSGTRLTVV.

The chain joins TRBV6-2 or TRBV6-3 to TRBJ1-5, with D maybe TRBD1 (6 bases). Trimming took 6 bases from V and 4 from J, leaving 16 bases between them. Germline V lookup: CDR1 MNHEY, CDR2 SVGEGT. This CDR3 is 15 amino acids long. The CDR3 loop reads CASSQMQGLNQPQHF. CDR3 coding DNA: TGTGCCAGCAGCCAAATGCAGGGGTTGAATCAGCCCCAGCATTTT.

This clonotype was counted between two and nine times. The gene calls are TRBV6-2 or TRBV6-3 and TRBJ2-7; 12 positions agree with TRBD2. Germline V lookup: CDR1 MNHEY, CDR2 SVGEGT. This CDR3 has 15 residues. Germline trimming cut 7 bases from V and 3 bases from J; bases unmatched to any gene: 7. CDR3 in DNA: TGTGCCAGCACTGCGACTAGCGGGAGTCACTACGAGCAGTACTTC. Its translation: CASTATSGSHYEQYF.

This clonotype was counted only a few times. The V call is TRBV28, the J call TRBJ1-2; a weak D match, TRBD1 (5 bases). The V gene lost 5 bases and the J gene lost 6 bases, with 22 bases spanning the gap. Germline CDR1 MDHEN, CDR2 SYDVKM. CDR3 length: 16 amino acids. Here the CDR3 reads CASSVRAKGRAHGYTF. DNA of the CDR3: TGTGCCAGCAGTGTAAGGGCCAAGGGCAGGGCTCATGGCTACACCTTC.

The rearrangement joins TRBV24-1 to TRBJ1-1, with 7 bases lining up with TRBD1. J was trimmed by 1 base and V by 4 bases; bases with no gene match: 5. CDR1 KGHDR and CDR2 SFDVKD come from the germline V gene. The CDR3 covers 15 residues. The CDR3 loop is CATSDARQGNTEAFF. In DNA, the CDR3 is TGTGCCACCAGTGACGCCCGACAGGGGAACACTGAAGCTTTCTTT.

By frequency in the sample, this clonotype is medium-sized. V and J are TRBV2 and TRBJ1-6; tentatively, D is TRBD1 (5 bases). The CDR3 covers 10 residues. Deletions cut 9 bases from V and 9 bases from J, with 6 bases between. Germline V gene data show CDR1 as SNHLY and CDR2 as FYNNEI. CDR3: CARGGSPLHF. CDR3 in DNA: TGTGCCAGGGGGGGTTCACCCCTCCACTTT. The full variable domain, completed using reference TRBV2 and TRBJ1-6, is EPEVTQTPSHQVTQMGQEVILRCVPISNHLYFYWYRQILGQKVEFLVSFYNNEISEKSEIFDDQFSVERPDGSNFTLKIRSTKLEDSAMYFCARGGSPLHFGNGTRLTVT.

J is TRBJ2-2 and V is TRBV4-1; no reliable D call. V gave up 4 bases and J gave up 4 bases, with 19 bases separating them. CDR1 MGHRA and CDR2 YSYEKL come from the germline V gene. There are 17 residues in the CDR3. The CDR3 DNA reads as TGCGCCAGCAGCCTCAGACCAGCGAAGGTTGGCACCGGGGAGCTGTTTTTT. Its translation: CASSLRPAKVGTGELFF.

The chain joins TRBV11-2 to TRBJ2-7; possibly TRBD1 for D (6 bases). From germline, CDR1 is SGHAT and CDR2 FQNNGV. The ends were cut back, 5 bases at V and 5 bases at J, with 19 bases in the middle. The CDR3 is made up of 15 amino acids. DNA for the CDR3: TGTGCCAGCAGCCCTTTGCCAGGGGCGATGCACGAGCAGTACTTC. Translation: CASSPLPGAMHEQYF.

The chain is built from TRBV29-1 and TRBJ2-7, with 7 bases aligning to TRBD1. CDR1 SQVTM and CDR2 ANQGSEA come from the germline V gene. The CDR3 is made up of 12 amino acids. V dropped 6 bases and J dropped 2; count of bases not matched to a gene: 4. CDR3 nucleotide sequence: TGCAGCGTACGGGACAGCGCCTACGAGCAGTACTTC. Amino acids: CSVRDSAYEQYF.

The chain links TRBV5-1 to TRBJ1-5; D possibly corresponds to TRBD1 (5 bases). V was pared by 1 base and J by 7 bases, with 18 bases between. This CDR3 contains 16 residues. CDR1 and CDR2 from the germline V gene are SGHRS and YFSETQ. In DNA, the CDR3 is TGCGCCAGCAGCTTGAAGGGTCCAGGGCCCGGACAGCCCCAGCATTTT. Translated, it gives CASSLKGPGPGQPQHF.

V and J are TRBV7-9 and TRBJ1-2, with D maybe TRBD1 (5 bases). Looked up from germline, CDR1 is SEHNR and CDR2 is FQNEAQ (reference sequence). CDR3 length equals 14 residues. V lost 1 base to trimming and J lost 4 bases, with 10 bases between them. DNA for the CDR3: TGTGCCAGCAGCTTAGACAGGCTAATCTATGGCTACACCTTC. This gives the protein CASSLDRLIYGYTF.

This clonotype was picked up one time. The gene calls are TRBV30 and TRBJ1-5; the D gene is possibly TRBD1 (5 bases). Trimming took 6 bases from V and 0 from J, leaving 9 bases between them. CDR1 is GTSNPN, CDR2 SVGIG, per germline (reference sequence). The CDR3 extends over 13 amino acids. The CDR3 sequence is CACGHDSNQPQHF. The CDR3 nucleotides are TGTGCCTGCGGACACGATAGCAATCAGCCCCAGCATTTT.

This clonotype was detected only once. The chain uses TRBV19 and TRBJ2-5; D is uncertain. CDR1 and CDR2 (germline): LNHDA, SQIVND (reference sequence). The CDR3 totals 12 residues. The V and J ends lost 3 bases and 8 bases respectively, with 10 bases between them. This CDR3 reads CASSIGQSTQYF. CDR3 DNA sequence: TGTGCCAGTAGTATCGGGCAGAGCACCCAGTACTTC.

The table lists this clonotype with a few counts. The rearrangement links TRBV19 to TRBJ2-2; no clear D gene. V was pared by 1 base and J by 8 bases, with 5 bases between. This CDR3 has 12 amino acids. Germline CDR1 reads LNHDA; CDR2 reads SQIVND (reference sequence). The CDR3 spells CASSIVGGELFF. CDR3 in DNA: TGTGCCAGTAGTATAGTGGGTGGGGAGCTGTTTTTT.

J is TRBJ2-3 and V is TRBV27, with 8 positions matching TRBD2. The CDR3 contains 16 residues. Unmatched junction bases numbered 7, after V lost 4 bases and J lost 1 base. Germline values: CDR1 MNHEY, CDR2 SMNVEV (reference sequence). CDR3 bases: TGTGCCAGCAGTTCCCTCAGGACTAGCCGCACAGATACGCAGTATTTT. It specifies CASSSLRTSRTDTQYF.

This clonotype was seen a few times. This chain connects TRBV6-5 to TRBJ2-7; no definite D call. The CDR3 is made up of 13 amino acids. V lost 0 bases, J lost 6 bases, and 9 bases lay in between. The germline gives CDR1 MNHEY, CDR2 SVGAGI. As DNA, the CDR3 is TGTGCCAGCAGTTACTCCGACGGTCTCGAGCAGTACTTC. Translated, it gives CASSYSDGLEQYF.

This clonotype qualifies as large. The chain's CDR3 is CASSLGGRGDNEQFF. The CDR3 DNA sequence: TGTGCCAGCAGTTTAGGTGGGAGGGGAGACAATGAGCAGTTCTTC. This rearrangement joins TRBV28 to TRBJ2-1; 7 nucleotides align to TRBD2. Germline V gene data show CDR1 as MDHEN and CDR2 as SYDVKM. V shed 2 bases, J shed 5 bases, and the junction held 6 bases outside the gene matches. This CDR3 contains 15 residues.

V is TRBV10-3 and J is TRBJ2-3, with D possibly TRBD2 on 6 matching bases. The CDR3 contains 14 residues. Germline values: CDR1 ENHRY, CDR2 SYGVKD. Deletions cut 5 bases from V and 8 bases from J, with 17 bases between. DNA of the CDR3: TGTGCCATCAGTTTTTCGGAGGGGCAGGGTACGCAGTATTTT. Translation gives CAISFSEGQGTQYF.

In this sample, this clonotype turned up a few times. The V call is TRBV21-1, the J call TRBJ2-7; TRBD2, the table's D call, lacks a check against the DNA. TRBV21-1 is termed a pseudogene. The CDR3 has 18 residues. CDR3 DNA: TGTGCCAGCAGCAAAGGCCCATCCTGGTTGCAGCGGGGCTACGAGCAGTACTTC. Translated, it gives CASSKGPSWLQRGYEQYF.

This clonotype was seen more than once but under ten times. DNA of the CDR3: TGTGCCAGCAGTGAAACCTCTAGCGCGTTCCCCACGGATACGCAGTATTTT. Its protein product is CASSETSSAFPTDTQYF. This chain links TRBV6-1 with TRBJ2-3, with D maybe TRBD2 (6 bases). Germline V lookup: CDR1 MNHNS, CDR2 SASEGT. V was pared by 2 bases and J by 6 bases, with 21 bases between. The CDR3 spans 17 residues.

The chain carries TRBV2 and TRBJ1-2; D gene uncertain. Trimming stripped 0 bases from V and 3 bases from J, with 14 bases between. Germline V lookup: CDR1 SNHLY, CDR2 FYNNEI. The CDR3 is 16 residues long. This chain's CDR3 is CASSEALRATHYGYTF. The CDR3 DNA reads as TGTGCCAGCAGTGAAGCGCTTCGGGCGACGCACTATGGCTACACCTTC.